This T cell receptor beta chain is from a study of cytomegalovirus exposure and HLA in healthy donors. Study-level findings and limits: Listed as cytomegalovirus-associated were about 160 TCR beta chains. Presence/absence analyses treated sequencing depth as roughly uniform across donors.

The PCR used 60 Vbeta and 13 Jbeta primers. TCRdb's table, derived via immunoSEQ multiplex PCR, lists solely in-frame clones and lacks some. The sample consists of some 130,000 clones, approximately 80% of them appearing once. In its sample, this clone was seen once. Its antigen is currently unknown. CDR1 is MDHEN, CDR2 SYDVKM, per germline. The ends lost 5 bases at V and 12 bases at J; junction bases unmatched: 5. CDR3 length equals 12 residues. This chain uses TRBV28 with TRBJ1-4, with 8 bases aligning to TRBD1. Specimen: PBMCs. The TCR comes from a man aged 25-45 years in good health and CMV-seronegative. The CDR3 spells CASSLDRVELFF. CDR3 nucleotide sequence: TGTGCCAGCAGTCTGGACAGGGTTGAACTGTTTTTT.